One sample yielded the 29 T cell receptor beta chains listed below, sequenced in a study of cytomegalovirus exposure and HLA in healthy donors. Primers included in the PCR were 60 Vbeta and 13 Jbeta primers. Assay used: immunoSEQ multiplex PCR; TCRdb lists only in-frame clones, some missing. The table records some 130,000 clones, about 86% of them present only once. The specimen sequenced was PBMCs. The receptors come from a woman younger than 45 in good health and CMV-seronegative.

The CDR3 is CASSLWGTSGFYEQYF. The CDR3 bases are TGTGCCAGCAGCTTATGGGGGACTAGCGGCTTCTACGAGCAGTACTTC. This chain links TRBV11-2 with TRBJ2-7; 11 nucleotides align to TRBD2. The germline gives CDR1 SGHAT, CDR2 FQNNGV. This CDR3 spans 16 amino acids. Trimming removed 2 bases from V and 3 bases from J; junction bases left unmatched: 6.

This clone showed up just a few times. The chain couples TRBV4-1 to TRBJ1-1, with D tentatively TRBD1 (5 bases). Germline V gene data show CDR1 as MGHRA and CDR2 as YSYEKL. With 3 bases removed from V and 1 base from J, the gap between germline ends came to 21 bases. The CDR3 consists of 18 residues. Written as DNA, the CDR3 is TGCGCCAGCAGCCACCGGAGAACCGGGACTAAAGCGAACACTGAAGCTTTCTTT. It translates to CASSHRRTGTKANTEAFF.

The chain employs TRBV19 and TRBJ2-2; no clear D gene. The V gene lost 10 bases and the J gene lost 6 bases, with 21 bases spanning the gap. The germline gives CDR1 LNHDA, CDR2 SQIVND (reference sequence). This CDR3 spans 15 amino acids. The CDR3, as DNA: TGTGCCACAAACCCAGGATTTTGGCAGGCCGGGGAGCTGTTTTTT. This translates into CATNPGFWQAGELFF.

V gene TRBV10-3 combines with J gene TRBJ1-1; a weak D match, TRBD1 (5 bases). Trimming cost V 5 bases and J 1 base, with 11 bases left between them. Germline CDR1 and CDR2: ENHRY and SYGVKD. The CDR3 contains 14 residues. CDR3 DNA: TGTGCCATCAGTTTGACAGAGCAGAACACTGAAGCTTTCTTT. Translated: CAISLTEQNTEAFF.

The chain's CDR3 is CASSWQGLYSNQPQHF. CDR3 coding DNA: TGTGCCAGTAGTTGGCAGGGCCTCTATAGCAATCAGCCCCAGCATTTT. The chain uses TRBV19 and TRBJ1-5; TRBD1 is a possible D gene (5 bases). Trimming shortened V by 5 bases and J by 0 bases, and 14 bases separated the two germline ends. CDR1 is LNHDA, CDR2 SQIVND, per germline (reference sequence). The CDR3 loop spans 16 amino acids.

This rearrangement joins TRBV5-1 to TRBJ2-1, with TRBD2 matching over 12 bases. The V segment lost 0 bases and the J segment 4 bases; nucleotides outside the gene matches: 5. Germline V lookup: CDR1 SGHRS, CDR2 YFSETQ. The CDR3 spans 17 residues. The CDR3 region is CASSLAKGLAGYNEQFF. CDR3 nucleotides: TGCGCCAGCAGCTTGGCCAAAGGACTAGCGGGGTACAATGAGCAGTTCTTC.

The V call is TRBV27, the J call TRBJ2-1; 13 bases agree with TRBD2. J was trimmed by 9 bases and V by 8 bases; bases with no gene match: 10. CDR1 MNHEY and CDR2 SMNVEV come from the germline V gene (reference sequence). The CDR3 consists of 15 residues. The CDR3 loop reads CASGLLAGGDSEQFF. The CDR3 DNA reads as TGTGCCAGCGGCTTACTAGCGGGAGGGGACAGTGAGCAGTTCTTC.

The chain employs TRBV10-3 and TRBJ1-1; D is perhaps TRBD1 (5 bases). V lost 3 bases and J lost 1, with 6 bases in between. Germline V lookup: CDR1 ENHRY, CDR2 SYGVKD. The CDR3 is 13 amino acids. For the CDR3, the DNA is TGTGCCATCAGTGATAGGGGGAACACTGAAGCTTTCTTT. It yields the protein CAISDRGNTEAFF.

The chain carries TRBV7-8 and TRBJ2-1, with D possibly matching TRBD2 (5 bases). The germline V gene has CDR1 SGHVS and CDR2 FQNEAQ. Trimming cost V 1 base and J 10 bases, with 11 bases left between them. There are 13 residues in the CDR3. This CDR3 reads CASSLDRKREQFF. In nucleotides, the CDR3 is TGTGCCAGCAGCTTAGACCGGAAGCGGGAGCAGTTCTTC. Supplemented by reference TRBV7-8 and TRBJ2-1, the full variable domain reads GAGVSQSPRYKVAKRGQDVALRCDPISGHVSLFWYQQALGQGPEFLTYFQNEAQLDKSGLPSDRFFAERPEGSVSTLKIQRTQQEDSAVYLCASSLDRKREQFFGPGTRLTVL.

This clone is a singleton in its sample. This sequence joins TRBV9 and TRBJ1-2; the D is unclear. Germline values: CDR1 SGDLS, CDR2 YYNGEE. The CDR3 consists of 13 residues. The V end was cut by 5 bases, the J end by 8 bases, with 16 bases between. CDR3 nucleotide sequence: TGTGCCAGCAGTCGAAGAGGTGTCGACGGCTACACCTTC. It is translated as CASSRRGVDGYTF.

The chain couples TRBV23-1 to TRBJ1-3, with a possible D match to TRBD1 (5 bases). TRBV23-1 falls under the ORF class, with uncertain function. The CDR3 runs 15 residues. V gave up 8 bases and J gave up 10 bases, with 24 bases separating them. The CDR3 DNA follows: TGCGCCAGCGGCCCTGCGGGGGGGAGTAGACGGACCATATATTTT. It encodes CASGPAGGSRRTIYF.

The chain has TRBV7-3 and TRBJ2-1, with 13 bases fitting TRBD2. Trimming cost V 1 base and J 0 bases; bases outside gene matches: 6. CDR3 size: 19 residues. The germline V gene has CDR1 SGHTA and CDR2 FQGTGA. The CDR3 spells CASSLMGTSGISSYNEQFF. The CDR3 coding sequence is TGTGCCAGCAGCTTAATGGGGACTAGCGGGATAAGCTCCTACAATGAGCAGTTCTTC.

This clone showed up just a few times. The CDR3 loop reads CASSIDGGGEASGNTIYF. The CDR3 nucleotides read TGTGCCAGTAGTATAGATGGCGGAGGAGAGGCCTCTGGAAACACCATATATTTT. This chain connects TRBV19 to TRBJ1-3; D is unclear. Trimming cost V 0 bases and J 0 bases, with 15 bases left between them. Germline-derived CDR1 and CDR2 are LNHDA and SQIVND (reference sequence). This CDR3 is 18 amino acids long.

The chain has TRBV4-3 and TRBJ1-2; the match to TRBD1 covers 9 bases. Losses at the gene ends were 1 base for V and 8 bases for J; bases not matched to a gene: 11. The CDR3 extends over 16 amino acids. The germline V gene encodes CDR1 LGHNA and CDR2 YSLEER. The CDR3 region has the DNA TGCGCCAGCAGCCAAGGAGGGGGACAGGGACGTGGCGGCTACACCTTC. It is translated as CASSQGGGQGRGGYTF.

V gene TRBV2 combines with J gene TRBJ1-5, with D uncertain. The CDR3 runs to 12 residues. Germline CDR1 SNHLY, CDR2 FYNNEI. V was trimmed by 5 bases and J by 10 bases, leaving 12 bases between them. Here the CDR3 DNA reads TGTGCCAGCAGTAAAGACGGCGGCCCCCAGCATTTT. It codes for CASSKDGGPQHF.

The chain uses TRBV6-6 and TRBJ2-3, with 11 bases aligning to TRBD2. Looked up from germline, CDR1 is MNHNY and CDR2 is SVGAGI (reference sequence). This CDR3 is built from 16 residues. J gave up 2 bases and V 2 bases, and 3 bases lay outside the gene matches. CDR3 sequence: CASSYGGLADTDTQYF. The CDR3 DNA sequence: TGTGCCAGCAGTTACGGGGGACTAGCGGACACAGATACGCAGTATTTT.

The chain is built from TRBV6-5 and TRBJ2-1; tentative D call: TRBD2 (5 bases). The CDR3 has 16 amino acids. V was trimmed by 1 base and J by 4 bases, leaving 14 bases between them. CDR1 and CDR2 (germline): MNHEY, SVGAGI. CDR3 nucleotides: TGTGCCAGCAGTTACTGGAGCGGAGCCGCATACAATGAGCAGTTCTTC. This translates into CASSYWSGAAYNEQFF.

V is TRBV7-2 and J is TRBJ2-5, with 7 bases lining up with TRBD2. The CDR3 sequence is 14 residues long. J was trimmed by 3 bases and V by 5 bases; bases with no gene match: 6. CDR1 SGHTA and CDR2 FQGNSA come from the germline V gene. The CDR3 coding sequence is TGTGCCAGCAGCCGGCCGGGGGGTAAAGAGACCCAGTACTTC. Amino acid sequence: CASSRPGGKETQYF.

The gene calls are TRBV5-1 and TRBJ2-7; the match to TRBD1 covers 7 bases. After removal of 2 bases from V and 5 bases from J, the junction contained 13 bases not matched to a gene. This CDR3 region has 16 residues. Germline assignment: CDR1 SGHRS and CDR2 YFSETQ. CDR3 loop: CASSFNDRVKENEQYF. The CDR3 DNA is TGCGCCAGCAGCTTTAACGACAGGGTAAAGGAAAACGAGCAGTACTTC.

The chain combines TRBV28 with TRBJ2-7, with TRBD1 matching over 8 bases. The CDR3 is made up of 14 amino acids. V gave up 7 bases and J gave up 1 base; unmatched junction bases: 6. Germline CDR1 MDHEN, CDR2 SYDVKM. The DNA for the CDR3 is TGTGCCAGCACCTTTGGGACAGGTTCCTACGAGCAGTACTTC. It encodes CASTFGTGSYEQYF.

The J gene is TRBJ2-1, the V gene TRBV5-1; 10 nucleotides agree with TRBD2. Trimming took 1 base from V and 8 from J; bases not matched to a gene: 3. CDR1 SGHRS and CDR2 YFSETQ come from the germline V gene. The CDR3 length is 14 residues. The CDR3 loop reads CASSLYSGRHEQFF. CDR3 in DNA: TGCGCCAGCAGCTTGTATAGCGGGAGGCATGAGCAGTTCTTC.

The chain uses TRBV27 and TRBJ1-2, with TRBD1 identical over 9 bases. With 5 bases clipped from V and 6 bases from J, the junction kept 4 bases outside the gene matches. The V gene's germline CDR1 is MNHEY and CDR2 SMNVEV (reference sequence). The CDR3 extends over 13 amino acids. The CDR3: CASSPGTGHGYTF. The CDR3 DNA reads as TGTGCCAGCAGTCCCGGGACAGGGCATGGCTACACCTTC.

This rearrangement joins TRBV19 to TRBJ2-2, with 12 bases identical to TRBD2. J gave up 5 bases and V 7 bases, and 5 bases lay outside the gene matches. This CDR3 region has 15 residues. The germline V gene encodes CDR1 LNHDA and CDR2 SQIVND (reference sequence). DNA of the CDR3: TGTGCCAGTAACGGACTAGCGGGAAATACCGGGGAGCTGTTTTTT. Its translation is CASNGLAGNTGELFF.

This clone was counted a few times. The rearrangement links TRBV9 to TRBJ2-3; TRBD2 matches 7 bases. The CDR3 sequence is 15 residues long. With V trimmed by 1 base and J by 3 bases, 5 bases remained unmatched. Germline loops: CDR1 SGDLS, CDR2 YYNGEE. The CDR3 sequence is CASSVTGGTTDTQYF. CDR3 nucleotide sequence: TGTGCCAGCAGCGTAACGGGAGGTACGACAGATACGCAGTATTTT.

CDR3 residues: CASSPMAGLAAGYNEQFF. For the CDR3, the DNA is TGTGCCAGCAGCCCAATGGCGGGACTAGCGGCTGGCTACAATGAGCAGTTCTTC. V usage is TRBV7-9 and J usage is TRBJ2-1, with TRBD2 identical over 11 bases. V was pared by 5 bases and J by 3 bases, with 12 bases of the junction left unmatched. CDR3 size: 18 residues. Germline lookup yields CDR1 SEHNR and CDR2 FQNEAQ (reference sequence).

The chain couples TRBV6-5 to TRBJ2-7; the match to TRBD2 covers 12 bases. The germline V gene encodes CDR1 MNHEY and CDR2 SVGAGI. After removal of 0 bases from V and 0 bases from J, the junction contained 0 bases not matched to a gene. CDR3 length: 16 residues. The CDR3: CASSYSTSGSSYEQYF. The CDR3 coding sequence is TGTGCCAGCAGTTACTCGACTAGCGGGAGCTCCTACGAGCAGTACTTC.

V is TRBV6-5 and J is TRBJ2-1; a possible D gene is TRBD2 (6 bases). Trimming took off 4 bases at V and 4 bases at J, with 8 bases between the two ends. There are 13 residues in the CDR3. In germline, CDR1 is MNHEY, CDR2 SVGAGI. The CDR3 DNA follows: TGTGCCAGCAGTTGGGACTTGTACAATGAGCAGTTCTTC. Translating gives CASSWDLYNEQFF.

This chain links TRBV4-3 with TRBJ2-1; TRBD2 matches at 8 bases. The CDR3 length is 14 residues. CDR1 and CDR2 from the germline V gene are LGHNA and YSLEER. With 4 bases clipped from V and 6 bases from J, the junction kept 5 bases outside the gene matches. The CDR3 nucleotides read TGCGCCAGCAGCCCGGGACTAGTTGGCAATGAGCAGTTCTTC. It encodes CASSPGLVGNEQFF.

The rearrangement joins TRBV6-6 to TRBJ2-1; 7 nucleotides match TRBD2. CDR3 length: 16 residues. The V gene end was trimmed by 7 bases and the J gene end by 8 bases; junction bases not matched to a gene: 17. CDR1 and CDR2 (germline): MNHNY, SVGAGI (reference sequence). The CDR3 nucleotides are TGTGCCAGCACCTCCCTCGGGGACTACCCCCTCGATGAGCAGTTCTTC. This sequence encodes CASTSLGDYPLDEQFF.